This paragraph reports one T cell receptor beta chain. This clonotype was counted ten times or more. Its antigen remains undetermined. No much larger clonotype is one base removed from it; base qualities were not supplied. To synthesize cDNA, template-switch 5'RACE was performed with a primer carrying a 10-nucleotide random unique molecular identifier so that each TCR transcript was tagged. Every sequencing run covered 15-18 subjects and yielded more than 160 million TCR-beta sequences. The RNeasy kit was used to extract total RNA. TCR-beta VDJ regions were amplified with primers for the TCR constant region and the 5'RACE anchor, using the KAPA Real-time Library Amplification kit. A first PCR added sample indexes and Illumina adaptors, and a second PCR then raised library yield. The roughly 650 bp TCR product was size-selected on a 2% E-gel SizeSelection system after Ampure bead purification. Before pooling, library quality was checked on a Bioanalyzer, concentration was measured with Qubit, and libraries were quantified with the Kapa Library Quantification kit. An Illumina HiSeq 2500 sequenced the libraries paired-end 2 x 150 bp. To increase sequence diversity, about 23-32% phiX was spiked into each library pool. Per the authors' processing: The UMI-based MiGEC pipeline processed quality-filtered reads and removed over 75% of raw TCR sequences during error correction. VDJ genes were aligned to IMGT germline references, and clonotypes were defined by unique CDR3 amino acid sequence plus V-J genes. Clonal expansion, Shannon diversity and CDR3 relatedness were evaluated with VDJtools (CalcPairwiseDistances, ClusterSamples), while phylogenetic trees were built in CLCbio workbench. Using coefficient-of-variation modelling across technical triplicates, the study counted a clone as expanded if it had at least 8 unique UMIs. Through fastp at Q25 and MiXCR, TCRdb rebuilt clones from the public reads, retaining in-frame beta chains. Each CDR3 protein appears once, grouped with its most common genes and DNA. In this record, the V and J calls reflect TCRdb's handling and not the investigators' own analysis. This sample lists around 90,000 distinct CDR3 sequences; 13% were detected once. The top ten constitute about 4.6% of the sample.

The data belong to a study of neurological immune-mediated disorders (dated by TCRdb to about 2019). Study-level background: Peripheral blood TCR-beta repertoires from patients with HTLV-I-associated myelopathy (HAM/TSP), patients with multiple sclerosis, and healthy controls were compared in the study using UMI-based sequencing. Longitudinal HAM/TSP donors and healthy donors each had 3 time-points at intervals of about 3-40 months. Of the 65 to 70 subjects in the cohort, around 15 were HAM/TSP patients, about 35 were multiple sclerosis patients, and 20 were healthy controls. The 90 to 120 TCR-beta libraries covered PBMC samples along with longitudinal samples, technical triplicates, and paired sorted CD4+ and CD8+ T-cell subsets. Overall study results and their limits: Across subjects, expanded clones never shared an identical CDR3 amino acid sequence, which suggests that the TCR-beta repertoires in every group were private. TCR clonal expansion was highest in HAM/TSP patients and lowest in MS patients, with MS patients falling below even healthy controls.

V was cut back by 6 bases and J by 5 bases, leaving a gap of 11 bases between them. Looking up the germline V gene yields CDR1 ENHRY and CDR2 SYGVKD. The CDR3 starts with the cysteine, ends with the phenylalanine, and has 12 residues. Here the CDR3 DNA is all that survives: 36 bases in frame from base 1. Read against the paper, the sample's time point label means: longitudinal time-point 2. For the unsorted PBMC libraries, 2 million PBMCs were stored in RNAlater at -80 degrees C until RNA extraction and were used to generate the libraries. Peripheral blood was subjected to Ficoll-Hypaque density gradient centrifugation to isolate PBMCs, which were then cryopreserved in liquid nitrogen.

Sequenced material: PBMCs. The TCR comes from a female donor with HTLV-1-associated myelopathy (HAM/TSP). The chain is assembled from TRBV10-3 and TRBJ2-7, with TRBD1 as a weak D call on 6 bases. The sequence in DNA is TGTGCCATCAGCAAAGACAGGAACGAGCAGTACTTC. This encodes CAISKDRNEQYF.